Below, 3 T cell receptor beta chains from the same sample are listed, as sequenced in a study of blood T cell repertoires in COVID-19. Here immunoSEQ multiplex PCR was the method, and the copy in TCRdb shows in-frame clones only, minus some. The sample contains hundreds of thousands of clones, approximately 83% of which appear only once. Sequenced input: peripheral blood. Source of these receptors: a woman in her forties with active or convalescent COVID-19.

The gene calls are TRBV19 and TRBJ1-1, with TRBD1 matching 8 bases. The CDR3 loop spans 14 amino acids. Looked up from germline, CDR1 is LNHDA and CDR2 is SQIVND (reference sequence). J lost 5 bases, V lost 4 bases, and 6 bases had no gene match. The CDR3 DNA is TGTGCCAGTAGTACCTCCAGGGGGCGGACTGAAGCTTTCTTT. Its protein is CASSTSRGRTEAFF. The variable domain in full, completed from reference TRBV19 and TRBJ1-1, reads DGGITQSPKYLFRKEGQNVTLSCEQNLNHDAMYWYRQDPGQGLRLIYYSQIVNDFQKGDIAEGYSVSREKKESFPLTVTSAQKNPTAFYLCASSTSRGRTEAFFGQGTRLTVV.

A few counts support this clone. The genes are TRBV3-1 (or the pseudogene TRBV3-2) and TRBJ1-1; weak D call: TRBD1 (5 bases). The germline V and J ends were trimmed by 6 bases and 11 bases, with 16 bases remaining between them. Germline CDR1 LGHDT, CDR2 YNNKEL (reference sequence). The CDR3 is 12 residues long. In nucleotides, the CDR3 is TGTGCCAGCAGTCGACAGTCACTGAAGGCTTTCTTT. Protein product: CASSRQSLKAFF.

V and J are TRBV5-1 and TRBJ1-6; D remains unclear. Germline assignment: CDR1 SGHRS and CDR2 YFSETQ. The CDR3 loop spans 13 amino acids. Trimming took off 0 bases at V and 14 bases at J, with 12 bases between the two ends. CDR3 bases: TGCGCCAGCAGCTTGGACGCCGGACTAGCCCTCCACTTT. Residues: CASSLDAGLALHF.